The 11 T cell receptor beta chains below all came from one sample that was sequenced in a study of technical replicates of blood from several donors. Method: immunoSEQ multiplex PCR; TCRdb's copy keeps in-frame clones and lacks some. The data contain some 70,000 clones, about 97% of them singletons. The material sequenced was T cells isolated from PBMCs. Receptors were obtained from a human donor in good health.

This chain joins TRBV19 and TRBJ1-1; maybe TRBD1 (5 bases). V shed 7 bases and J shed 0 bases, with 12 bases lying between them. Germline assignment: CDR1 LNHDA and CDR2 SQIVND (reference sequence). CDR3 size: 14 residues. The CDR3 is CASKAQVMNTEAFF. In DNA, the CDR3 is TGTGCCAGTAAGGCACAGGTCATGAACACTGAAGCTTTCTTT.

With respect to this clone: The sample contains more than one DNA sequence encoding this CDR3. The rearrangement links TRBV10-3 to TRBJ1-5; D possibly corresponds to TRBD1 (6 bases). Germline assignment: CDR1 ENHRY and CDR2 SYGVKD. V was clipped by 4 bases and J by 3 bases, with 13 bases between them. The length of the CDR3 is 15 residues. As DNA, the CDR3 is TGTGCCATCAGTGCGGGACAAGGCCACAATCAGCCCCAGCATTTT. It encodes CAISAGQGHNQPQHF.

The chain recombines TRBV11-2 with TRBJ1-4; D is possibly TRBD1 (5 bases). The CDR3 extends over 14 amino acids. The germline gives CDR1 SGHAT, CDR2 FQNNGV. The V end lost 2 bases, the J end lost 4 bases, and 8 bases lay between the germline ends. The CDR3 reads CASSLRGINEKLFF. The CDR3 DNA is TGTGCCAGCAGCTTAAGGGGAATTAATGAAAAACTGTTTTTT. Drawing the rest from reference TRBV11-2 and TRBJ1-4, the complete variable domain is EAGVAQSPRYKIIEKRQSVAFWCNPISGHATLYWYQQILGQGPKLLIQFQNNGVVDDSQLPKDRFSAERLKGVDSTLKIQPAKLEDSAVYLCASSLRGINEKLFFGSGTQLSVL.

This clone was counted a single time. The chain's CDR3 is CASSLVSGAAVGNIQYF. For the CDR3, the DNA is TGTGCCAGCAGCTTAGTTAGCGGGGCGGCAGTGGGAAACATTCAGTACTTC. The V gene is TRBV7-9, the J gene TRBJ2-4; 8 bases line up with TRBD2. The CDR3 has 17 amino acids. Unmatched junction bases numbered 11, after V lost 1 base and J lost 6 bases. The V gene's germline CDR1 is SEHNR and CDR2 FQNEAQ (reference sequence).

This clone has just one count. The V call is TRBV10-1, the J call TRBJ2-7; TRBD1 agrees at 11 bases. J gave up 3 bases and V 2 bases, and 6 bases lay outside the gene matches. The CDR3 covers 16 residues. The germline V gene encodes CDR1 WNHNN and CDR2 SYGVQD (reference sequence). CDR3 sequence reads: CASSEAPGTGGYEQYF. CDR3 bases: TGCGCCAGCAGTGAGGCCCCAGGGACAGGGGGCTACGAGCAGTACTTC.

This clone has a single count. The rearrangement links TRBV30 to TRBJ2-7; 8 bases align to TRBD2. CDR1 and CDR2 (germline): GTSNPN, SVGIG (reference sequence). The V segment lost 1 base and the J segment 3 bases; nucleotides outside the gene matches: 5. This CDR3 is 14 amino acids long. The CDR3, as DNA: TGTGCCTGGAGTGAACTAGCGGAAGACTACGAGCAGTACTTC. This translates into CAWSELAEDYEQYF. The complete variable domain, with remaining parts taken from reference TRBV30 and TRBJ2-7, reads SQTIHQWPATLVQPVGSPLSLECTVEGTSNPNLYWYRQAAGRGLQLLFYSVGIGQISSEVPQNLSASRPQDRQFILSSKKLLLSDSGFYLCAWSELAEDYEQYFGPGTRLTVT.

The CDR3 DNA sequence: TGTGCCATCAGTGGAACCTATCTTCAGCCCCAGCATTTT. Translating it yields CAISGTYLQPQHF. This chain uses TRBV10-3 with TRBJ1-5; D not resolved. Germline assignment: CDR1 ENHRY and CDR2 SYGVKD. CDR3 length: 13 amino acids. Trimming stripped 4 bases from V and 6 bases from J, with 10 bases between.

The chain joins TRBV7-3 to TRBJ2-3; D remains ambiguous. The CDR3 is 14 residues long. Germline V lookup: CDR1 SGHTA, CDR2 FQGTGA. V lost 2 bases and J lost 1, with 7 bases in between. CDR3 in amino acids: CASSLLGRTDTQYF. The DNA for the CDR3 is TGTGCCAGCAGCTTATTGGGCCGCACAGATACGCAGTATTTT.

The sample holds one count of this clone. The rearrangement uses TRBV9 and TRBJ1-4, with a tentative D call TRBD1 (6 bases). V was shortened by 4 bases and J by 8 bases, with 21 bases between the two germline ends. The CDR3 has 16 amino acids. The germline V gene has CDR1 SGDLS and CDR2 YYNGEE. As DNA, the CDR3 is TGTGCCAGCAGCCCCCCTGTGGGGGGGGCGGGGGAAAAACTGTTTTTT. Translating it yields CASSPPVGGAGEKLFF.

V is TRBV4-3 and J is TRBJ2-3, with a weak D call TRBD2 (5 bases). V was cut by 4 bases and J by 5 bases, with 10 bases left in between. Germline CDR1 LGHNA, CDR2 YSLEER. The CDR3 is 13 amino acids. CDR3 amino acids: CASSPGVLDTQYF. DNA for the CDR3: TGCGCCAGCAGCCCCGGGGTACTAGATACGCAGTATTTT.

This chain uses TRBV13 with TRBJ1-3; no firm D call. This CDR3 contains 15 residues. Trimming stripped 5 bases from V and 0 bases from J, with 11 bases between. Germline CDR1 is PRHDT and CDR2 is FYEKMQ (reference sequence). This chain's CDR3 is CASSHKYSSGNTIYF. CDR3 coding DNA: TGTGCCAGCAGCCATAAATATAGCTCTGGAAACACCATATATTTT. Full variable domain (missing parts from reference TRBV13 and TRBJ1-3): AAGVIQSPRHLIKEKRETATLKCYPIPRHDTVYWYQQGPGQDPQFLISFYEKMQSDKGSIPDRFSAQQFSDYHSELNMSSLELGDSALYFCASSHKYSSGNTIYFGEGSWLTVV.